Following are 15 T cell receptor beta chains from one sample sequenced in a study of human T cells and chemical hapten exposure. Noted time point: patch test 1, 2 weeks after DPC sensitization. Noted treatment: therapeutic diphenylcyclopropenone sensitization with weekly scalp DPC. TCRdb re-called the RACE reads through MiXCR, storing one row per CDR3 protein. The sample lists 90,000 or so distinct CDR3 sequences, about 10% occurring once. The material sequenced was whole blood, taken in connection with sensitization to the hapten diphenylcyclopropenone (DPC). These receptors all stem from a man aged 40-49 years with alopecia areata. Some clones in this sample may be carry-over from other donors' samples.

A few counts support this clonotype. The rearrangement links TRBV7-6 to TRBJ1-4; no definite D call. The CDR3 has 15 residues. Germline values: CDR1 SGHVS, CDR2 FNYEAQ. V dropped 3 bases and J dropped 6 bases, with 14 bases sitting between them. This CDR3 is CASSFNPSGDEKLFF. The CDR3 DNA is TGTGCCAGCAGCTTCAACCCTTCCGGGGATGAAAAACTGTTTTTT.

This chain links TRBV10-3 with TRBJ2-7, with 12 bases that match TRBD2. J was trimmed by 2 bases and V by 5 bases; bases with no gene match: 10. Germline V CDR1 and CDR2: ENHRY, SYGVKD. The CDR3 runs to 17 residues. CDR3 sequence reads: CAISPLAGGPGPYEQYV. In nucleotides, the CDR3 is TGTGCCATCAGTCCACTAGCGGGAGGCCCTGGGCCCTACGAGCAGTACGTC.

The table lists this clonotype with a few counts. The chain combines TRBV15 with TRBJ2-1; D unclear. There are 13 residues in the CDR3. V lost 4 bases and J lost 4, with 8 bases in between. Germline-derived CDR1 and CDR2 are LNHNV and YYDKDF (reference sequence). CDR3 residues: CATSNRAYNEQFF. Here the CDR3 DNA reads TGTGCCACCAGCAACCGGGCATACAATGAGCAGTTCTTC.

V usage is TRBV30 and J usage is TRBJ1-2; D remains ambiguous. V was shortened by 0 bases and J by 5 bases, with 10 bases between the two germline ends. Germline V gene data show CDR1 as GTSNPN and CDR2 as SVGIG (reference sequence). This CDR3 has 13 residues. This chain's CDR3 is CAWSVNDLYGYTF. As DNA, the CDR3 is TGTGCCTGGAGTGTAAATGACCTTTATGGCTACACCTTC.

CDR3 amino acids: CASSLVVGAGNQPQHF. For the CDR3, the DNA is TGTGCCAGCAGCTTAGTAGTTGGGGCTGGGAATCAGCCCCAGCATTTT. The chain uses TRBV7-9 and TRBJ1-5; a possible D gene is TRBD1 (5 bases). V was trimmed by 1 base and J by 4 bases, leaving 14 bases between them. The CDR3 totals 16 residues. The V gene's germline CDR1 is SEHNR and CDR2 FQNEAQ (reference sequence). The complete variable domain, with remaining parts taken from reference TRBV7-9 and TRBJ1-5, reads DTGVSQNPRHKITKRGQNVTFRCDPISEHNRLYWYRQTLGQGPEFLTYFQNEAQLEKSRLLSDRFSAERPKGSFSTLEIQRTEQGDSAMYLCASSLVVGAGNQPQHFGDGTRLSIL.

The table lists this clonotype with many counts. This rearrangement joins TRBV27 to TRBJ2-4; 7 nucleotides line up with TRBD1. This CDR3 region has 12 residues. With V trimmed by 5 bases and J by 6 bases, 1 base remained unmatched. The V gene's germline CDR1 is MNHEY and CDR2 SMNVEV (reference sequence). The CDR3, as DNA: TGTGCCAGCAGTAGGACAGGAAACATTCAGTACTTC. This translates into CASSRTGNIQYF.

V and J are TRBV14 and TRBJ2-3, with D possibly matching TRBD2 (5 bases). There are 16 residues in the CDR3. V was trimmed by 4 bases and J by 1 base, leaving 15 bases between them. The germline V gene encodes CDR1 SGHDN and CDR2 FVKESK. The CDR3 nucleotides are TGTGCCAGCAGCCGCCTGGCGGGCCTCGGCACAGATACGCAGTATTTT. Translation: CASSRLAGLGTDTQYF.

This clonotype was detected ten times or more. The J gene is TRBJ1-5, the V gene TRBV4-3; no clear D. CDR1 LGHNA and CDR2 YSLEER come from the germline V gene. The ends were cut back, 4 bases at V and 8 bases at J, with 21 bases in the middle. This CDR3 is built from 16 residues. CDR3 bases: TGCGCCAGCAGCCGAACTAGGACGGTGCCCAGTGAGCCCCAGCATTTT. It codes for CASSRTRTVPSEPQHF.

The V and J genes are TRBV6-6 and TRBJ2-3, with D unresolved. Trimming stripped 4 bases from V and 6 bases from J, with 17 bases between. In germline, CDR1 is MNHNY, CDR2 SVGAGI (reference sequence). This CDR3 contains 15 residues. The CDR3: CASSSTYRRADTQYF. CDR3 nucleotide sequence: TGTGCCAGCAGTTCTACGTATCGAAGGGCGGATACGCAGTATTTT.

This clonotype has ten or more counts. The rearrangement links TRBV5-5 to TRBJ1-5; D is perhaps TRBD1 (5 bases). The CDR3 is 15 amino acids. The V end lost 4 bases, the J end lost 4 bases, and 15 bases lay between the germline ends. Germline assignment: CDR1 SGHKS and CDR2 YYEKEE (reference sequence). For the CDR3, the DNA is TGTGCCAGCAGCCCCGGGGCCCCTAGGAATCAGCCCCAGCATTTT. Protein sequence: CASSPGAPRNQPQHF.

This clonotype has more than one count but fewer than ten. V is TRBV2 and J is TRBJ1-5; 9 bases line up with TRBD1. This CDR3 is 16 amino acids long. The germline gives CDR1 SNHLY, CDR2 FYNNEI. The ends lost 6 bases at V and 5 bases at J; junction bases unmatched: 11. The CDR3 sequence: CASSSGDRARYQPQHF. The CDR3 region has the DNA TGTGCCAGCAGCTCCGGGGACAGGGCAAGGTATCAGCCCCAGCATTTT.

Only a few counts were recorded for this clonotype. V is TRBV7-2 and J is TRBJ2-7; perhaps D is TRBD1 or TRBD2 (5 bases each). V was clipped by 5 bases and J by 3 bases, with 11 bases between them. The germline V gene encodes CDR1 SGHTA and CDR2 FQGNSA. The CDR3 has 13 amino acids. The CDR3 bases are TGTGCCAGCAGCACCGGGACGGGCTACGAGCAGTACGTC. Translated: CASSTGTGYEQYV.

This clonotype was picked up many times. This chain uses TRBV20-1 with TRBJ1-6, with 11 bases fitting TRBD1. The CDR3 has 15 amino acids. Unmatched junction bases numbered 2, after V lost 0 bases and J lost 7 bases. Germline values: CDR1 DFQATT, CDR2 SNEGSKA (reference sequence). For the CDR3, the DNA is TGCAGTGCTAGAGATAGGACAGGGGGCAATTCACCCCTCCACTTT. Protein: CSARDRTGGNSPLHF.

V usage is TRBV5-4 and J usage is TRBJ1-2; a weak D match, TRBD1 (6 bases). Between the trimmed V and J ends, which lost 3 bases and 4 bases, there was a span of 13 bases. Germline V CDR1 and CDR2: SGHNT, YYREEE (reference sequence). The CDR3 has 14 amino acids. The CDR3, as DNA: TGTGCCAGCAGCTCGACAGGCTACGGCTATGGCTACACCTTC. Protein product: CASSSTGYGYGYTF.

This clonotype was seen repeatedly, ten times or more. The chain employs TRBV24-1 and TRBJ2-5; D call uncertain. The V end lost 5 bases, the J end lost 2 bases, and 14 bases lay between the germline ends. Looked up from germline, CDR1 is KGHDR and CDR2 is SFDVKD. The CDR3 runs 15 residues. CDR3 bases: TGTGCCACCAGTGCAAAGGGAAGGCCACAAGAGACCCAGTACTTC. Translating it yields CATSAKGRPQETQYF.